This T cell receptor beta chain was retrieved from a study of blood T cell repertoires in COVID-19. Study-level background: Samples representing acute and convalescent COVID-19 were sourced from the United States, Italy and Spain. Nucleic acid was either cDNA or gDNA, and it came from T cells, B-cell-depleted T cells, or PBMCs.

Per the authors' pipeline: By means of reference gene primer amplification, nucleated cell counts were estimated. The assay was immunoSEQ multiplex PCR, and TCRdb's table has in-frame clones only and misses some. V and J calls and clone size follow that table, whereas D and trimming were derived from the DNA. The repertoire holds about 200,000 clones, with 65% to 85% as singletons. The CDR3 runs to 13 residues. The V end was cut by 5 bases, the J end by 2 bases, with 10 bases between. The germline CDR1 and CDR2 sequences are SGHRS and YFSETQ. The J gene is TRBJ1-1, the V gene TRBV5-1, with D unclear. Sequencing used peripheral blood. This TCR was recovered from a man aged 35-49 years with acute or convalescent COVID-19. DNA of the CDR3: TGCGCCAGCAGGACGGGGTCTAACACTGAAGCTTTCTTT. This codes for CASRTGSNTEAFF.